The clone carrying this T cell receptor (beta chain) was detected ten times or more. The antigen is not known. Germline CDR1 and CDR2: MNHNS and SASEGT. Trimming took 4 bases from V and 12 from J; bases not matched to a gene: 11. This CDR3 comprises 14 residues. The sample belongs to a study of T cells in Graves' hyperthyroidism and ophthalmopathy. Study-level findings and limits: Blood also showed most of the thyroid clonotypes that were expanded above 0.001.

Amplified TCR beta CDR3 regions derived from RNA transcripts. RT-PCR in the first round (using the HTBI primer set) targeted the TCR CDR3. TCRdb used MiXCR to reprocess the multiplex PCR reads, holding one entry per CDR3 protein. The repertoire consists of about 360,000 distinct CDR3 sequences, with roughly 13% occurring once and the leading ten covering around 9.2%. The sequence derives from a woman younger than 35 with Graves' hyperthyroidism. V is TRBV6-1 and J is TRBJ2-1; 8 nucleotides line up with TRBD2. The sequenced sample was blood. CDR3 loop: CASSGTGTSHLQFF. DNA for the CDR3: TGTGCCAGCAGTGGCACTGGGACTAGTCACCTGCAGTTCTTC.